A single sample gave rise to the 24 T cell receptor beta chains below, sequenced in a study of blood T cell repertoires in COVID-19 (dated by TCRdb to 2019 to 2021). The library was produced with the immunoSEQ multiplex PCR assay. Imported from immuneACCESS, the table was reduced by TCRdb to in-frame sequences with V and J called. These copies leave out some clones; in studies compared against another copy, an unresolved V gene accounts for under half, and the cause of the remainder is not known. The sample has 65,000 or so clones on record, approximately 90% of them singletons. The ten largest clones take up about 9.4% of the sample. The sequencing input was peripheral blood. Receptor source: a human donor with acute or convalescent COVID-19. The donor label of this sample is uncertain.

The chain carries TRBV7-2 and TRBJ2-3; 10 nucleotides align to TRBD2. The CDR3 consists of 15 residues. Germline values: CDR1 SGHTA, CDR2 FQGNSA. V was clipped by 5 bases and J by 0 bases; unmatched bases: 2. The CDR3 nucleotides read TGTGCCAGCAGCCGGACTAGCGGTAGCACAGATACGCAGTATTTT. Translation gives CASSRTSGSTDTQYF.

This chain joins TRBV29-1 and TRBJ2-2; TRBD1 is a possible D gene (7 bases). The CDR3 has 14 amino acids. Between the trimmed V and J ends, which lost 5 bases and 7 bases, there was a span of 17 bases. Germline V gives CDR1 SQVTM, CDR2 ANQGSEA. CDR3 amino acids: CSVQKAGGGGELFF. CDR3 in DNA: TGCAGCGTTCAGAAGGCAGGGGGAGGCGGGGAGCTGTTTTTT.

The rearrangement uses TRBV24-1 and TRBJ2-5; D is perhaps TRBD1 (5 bases). Germline-derived CDR1 and CDR2 are KGHDR and SFDVKD. This CDR3 is 15 amino acids long. V lost 1 base to trimming and J lost 2 bases, with 10 bases between them. CDR3 nucleotide sequence: TGTGCCACCAGTGATTTCCGACAGTCGCAAGAGACCCAGTACTTC. Its translation is CATSDFRQSQETQYF.

The rearrangement links TRBV7-3 to TRBJ2-3; D might be TRBD1 (5 bases). Germline V gives CDR1 SGHTA, CDR2 FQGTGA. This CDR3 region has 14 residues. The V end lost 2 bases, the J end lost 2 bases, and 8 bases lay between the germline ends. The CDR3 sequence is CASSLGAATDTQYF. In DNA, the CDR3 is TGTGCCAGCAGCTTAGGGGCAGCCACAGATACGCAGTATTTT.

The chain uses TRBV11-3 and TRBJ1-2; D call uncertain. V lost 0 bases, J lost 8 bases, and 13 bases lay in between. Germline CDR1 and CDR2: SGHNT and YENEEA. CDR3 size: 14 residues. Written as DNA, the CDR3 is TGTGCCAGCAGCTTAGACCCCGTGGGGAGCGGCTACACCTTC. It encodes CASSLDPVGSGYTF.

The J gene is TRBJ1-1, the V gene TRBV29-1; D gene unclear. Germline V gene data show CDR1 as SQVTM and CDR2 as ANQGSEA. The V end lost 7 bases, the J end lost 7 bases, and 10 bases lay between the germline ends. The CDR3 is made up of 10 amino acids. The CDR3 is CSAKTGEAFF. The CDR3, as DNA: TGCAGCGCTAAGACGGGTGAAGCTTTCTTT.

This sequence joins TRBV6-6 and TRBJ1-3, with TRBD1 as a possible D gene (6 bases). The CDR3 consists of 16 residues. With 6 bases removed from V and 0 bases from J, the gap between germline ends came to 15 bases. The germline CDR1 and CDR2 sequences are MNHNY and SVGAGI (reference sequence). Here the CDR3 DNA reads TGTGCCAGCAGCCTCTCAGGGACATTCTCTGGAAACACCATATATTTT. Translated, it gives CASSLSGTFSGNTIYF.

By its share, this clone is medium-sized (0.01 to 0.1%). This chain uses TRBV13 with TRBJ1-6; D not certain. The CDR3 extends over 14 amino acids. V dropped 3 bases and J dropped 5 bases, with 8 bases sitting between them. Germline CDR1 PRHDT, CDR2 FYEKMQ (reference sequence). Here the CDR3 reads CASSLTPNNSPLHF. The CDR3 DNA follows: TGTGCCAGCAGCTTGACACCTAATAATTCACCCCTCCACTTT.

Comments on this clone: Other DNA variants within this sample encode the same CDR3. V usage is TRBV24-1 and J usage is TRBJ2-3, with 11 bases identical to TRBD1. The V and J ends lost 6 bases and 3 bases, in that order; junction bases with no gene match: 1. This CDR3 has 14 residues. Germline assignment: CDR1 KGHDR and CDR2 SFDVKD. CDR3 protein: CATSRDRGTDTQYF. CDR3 nucleotide sequence: TGTGCCACCAGTCGGGACAGGGGGACAGATACGCAGTATTTT.

The chain has TRBV28 and TRBJ1-2; 11 bases agree with TRBD1. With V trimmed by 5 bases and J by 5 bases, 7 bases remained unmatched. The CDR3 length is 15 residues. Germline lookup yields CDR1 MDHEN and CDR2 SYDVKM. CDR3 sequence (DNA): TGTGCCAGCAGTGGGGACAGGGGGAAAGGGTATGGCTACACCTTC. Translating gives CASSGDRGKGYGYTF.

The J gene is TRBJ2-7, the V gene TRBV29-1, with D perhaps matching TRBD1 (5 bases). V was shortened by 4 bases and J by 2 bases, with 15 bases between the two germline ends. The germline V gene has CDR1 SQVTM and CDR2 ANQGSEA. The CDR3 runs 14 residues. DNA for the CDR3: TGCAGCGTTGGGCGAAGGGGTGTCCCCTACGAGCAGTACTTC. It yields the protein CSVGRRGVPYEQYF.

The J gene is TRBJ2-3, the V gene TRBV24-1, with D possibly being TRBD2 (5 bases). The V and J ends lost 5 bases and 1 base respectively, with 9 bases between them. This CDR3 region has 14 residues. Germline values: CDR1 KGHDR, CDR2 SFDVKD. CDR3 nucleotides: TGTGCCACCAGTGGCCTTAGCGGCACAGATACGCAGTATTTT. Residues: CATSGLSGTDTQYF.

This rearrangement joins TRBV27 to TRBJ2-7, with TRBD1 matching 7 bases. Trimming took 6 bases from V and 5 from J; bases not matched to a gene: 7. Germline CDR1 reads MNHEY; CDR2 reads SMNVEV (reference sequence). This CDR3 has 13 amino acids. As DNA, the CDR3 is TGTGCCAGCAGCCCCCGACAGGGCCACGAGCAGTACGTC. Protein sequence: CASSPRQGHEQYV.

The chain employs TRBV29-1 and TRBJ2-5, with 15 bases that match TRBD2. The CDR3 runs 15 residues. V was pared by 2 bases and J by 4 bases, with 2 bases of the junction left unmatched. Looked up from germline, CDR1 is SQVTM and CDR2 is ANQGSEA. The CDR3 sequence is CSVEPGLAGGETQYF. The CDR3 coding sequence is TGCAGCGTTGAACCGGGACTAGCGGGAGGAGAGACCCAGTACTTC.

This clone has only one observation. The CDR3 region has the DNA TGCAGCGTTCGCCTAATGGGGGGATCTGGGGCCAACGTCCTGACTTTC. Residues: CSVRLMGGSGANVLTF. This sequence joins TRBV29-1 and TRBJ2-6; weak D call: TRBD2 (6 bases). The CDR3 loop spans 16 amino acids. V shed 5 bases and J shed 1 base, with 15 bases lying between them. Germline loops: CDR1 SQVTM, CDR2 ANQGSEA.

This CDR3 is CASSSSGTGSEKLFF. CDR3 DNA: TGCGCCAGCAGCTCCTCCGGGACAGGGAGTGAAAAACTGTTTTTT. V is TRBV5-1 and J is TRBJ1-4, with TRBD1 identical over 9 bases. The length of the CDR3 is 15 residues. The germline gives CDR1 SGHRS, CDR2 YFSETQ. V was pared by 3 bases and J by 7 bases, with 7 bases of the junction left unmatched.

The chain joins TRBV7-9 to TRBJ2-2; 9 bases are shared with TRBD1. Germline loops: CDR1 SEHNR, CDR2 FQNEAQ (reference sequence). The V gene end was trimmed by 5 bases and the J gene end by 6 bases; junction bases not matched to a gene: 10. This CDR3 has 16 residues. The CDR3 loop reads CASSTNRGRKAGELFF. DNA for the CDR3: TGTGCCAGCAGCACGAACAGGGGGCGGAAGGCCGGGGAGCTGTTTTTT.

The chain has TRBV7-9 and TRBJ2-5; 15 nucleotides align to TRBD2. This CDR3 spans 18 amino acids. V was clipped by 6 bases and J by 5 bases; unmatched bases: 13. Germline assignment: CDR1 SEHNR and CDR2 FQNEAQ (reference sequence). The CDR3 spells CASRDRRTSGGARETQYF. The DNA for the CDR3 is TGTGCCAGCAGAGATCGTCGGACTAGCGGGGGGGCACGGGAGACCCAGTACTTC.

The J gene is TRBJ2-2, the V gene TRBV9; D is ambiguous. The germline V gene encodes CDR1 SGDLS and CDR2 YYNGEE. CDR3 length: 14 amino acids. Between the trimmed V and J ends, which lost 3 bases and 1 base, there was a span of 7 bases. CDR3 protein: CASSGIGNTGELFF. CDR3 in DNA: TGTGCCAGCAGCGGCATCGGGAACACCGGGGAGCTGTTTTTT.

This clone was seen a handful of times. The rearrangement uses TRBV18 and TRBJ1-5; a possible D gene is TRBD1 (5 bases). This CDR3 region has 14 residues. Per germline, CDR1 KGHSH and CDR2 LQKENI. Between the trimmed V and J ends, which lost 3 bases and 9 bases, there was a span of 15 bases. The DNA for the CDR3 is TGTGCCAGCTCACCCACAGGCGGTGACGGGCCCCAGCATTTT. Amino acid sequence: CASSPTGGDGPQHF.

V is TRBV27 and J is TRBJ2-3; D not certain. The CDR3 extends over 15 amino acids. Trimming removed 5 bases from V and 1 base from J, with 13 bases in between. Per the germline V gene, CDR1 is MNHEY and CDR2 is SMNVEV (reference sequence). Written as DNA, the CDR3 is TGTGCCAGCAGTCTGTCTTGGTCGGGCACAGATACGCAGTATTTT. Translation gives CASSLSWSGTDTQYF.

This chain connects TRBV4-1 to TRBJ2-7, with 12 bases identical to TRBD2. This CDR3 comprises 18 residues. Germline trimming cut 0 bases from V and 3 bases from J; bases unmatched to any gene: 9. Per germline, CDR1 MGHRA and CDR2 YSYEKL. Here the CDR3 DNA reads TGCGCCAGCAGCCAAGAATGGGAGACTAGCGGGGGCCGCTACGAGCAGTACGTC. This codes for CASSQEWETSGGRYEQYV.

V and J are TRBV18 and TRBJ2-2, with D tentatively TRBD1 (5 bases). Trimming took 4 bases from V and 6 from J, leaving 9 bases between them. Germline V gene data show CDR1 as KGHSH and CDR2 as LQKENI. The CDR3 sequence is 13 residues long. CDR3 region: CASSLQDPGELFF. The CDR3 DNA reads TGTGCCAGCTCACTACAGGACCCCGGGGAGCTGTTTTTT.

The chain's CDR3 is CASSNTWTGDNQPQHF. The CDR3 region has the DNA TGTGCCAGCAGTAACACCTGGACAGGGGATAATCAGCCCCAGCATTTT. The rearrangement links TRBV28 to TRBJ1-5; TRBD1 matches at 9 bases. This CDR3 has 16 amino acids. Germline-derived CDR1 and CDR2 are MDHEN and SYDVKM. J lost 4 bases, V lost 5 bases, and 9 bases had no gene match.